Presented here are 12 T cell receptor beta chains from one specimen sequenced in a study of T-cell memory formation after mild COVID-19. TCRdb reprocessed the 5' RACE reads via MiXCR and lists one record per CDR3 protein. The repertoire includes under 450,000 distinct CDR3 sequences, 20% to 25% of them detected once, and 13% sits in the top ten. The material sequenced was PBMCs or a T cell subset sorted from them (not recorded which). The receptors here all came from an adult woman who had mild COVID-19 (a few samples of this study predate the infection). Cell type and time point are not known.

The chain employs TRBV6-2 or TRBV6-3 and TRBJ2-2; possible D gene TRBD2, 5 bases. The CDR3 contains 14 residues. V dropped 6 bases and J dropped 5 bases, with 13 bases sitting between them. Germline V CDR1 and CDR2: MNHEY, SVGEGT. The DNA for the CDR3 is TGTGCCAGCAGCCTAGCAGGCGTGACCGGGGAGCTGTTTTTT. Residues: CASSLAGVTGELFF.

The J gene is TRBJ2-1, the V gene TRBV9, with 8 bases that match TRBD2. There are 13 residues in the CDR3. V was clipped by 6 bases and J by 6 bases; unmatched bases: 5. Germline loops: CDR1 SGDLS, CDR2 YYNGEE. In nucleotides, the CDR3 is TGTGCCAGCAACCAGCGGGGGCTCAATGAGCAGTTCTTC. As protein: CASNQRGLNEQFF.

The chain is built from TRBV18 and TRBJ1-5; D remains ambiguous. Germline values: CDR1 KGHSH, CDR2 LQKENI. CDR3 length: 16 residues. Trimming shortened V by 3 bases and J by 1 base, and 13 bases separated the two germline ends. Here the CDR3 DNA reads TGTGCCAGCTCACCCTTCGGGGATTTGAGCAATCAGCCCCAGCATTTT. This gives the protein CASSPFGDLSNQPQHF.

J is TRBJ2-7 and V is TRBV5-1; 7 bases are a match to TRBD2. There are 14 residues in the CDR3. From germline, CDR1 is SGHRS and CDR2 YFSETQ. V was clipped by 4 bases and J by 3 bases; unmatched bases: 7. The CDR3 region is CASSPGGLVYEQYF. For the CDR3, the DNA is TGCGCCAGCAGCCCGGGAGGACTAGTCTACGAGCAGTACTTC.

This sequence joins TRBV7-9 and TRBJ1-1; 11 bases match TRBD1. The CDR3 length is 15 residues. V lost 5 bases, J lost 4 bases, and 6 bases stayed unmatched. Germline values: CDR1 SEHNR, CDR2 FQNEAQ (reference sequence). CDR3 coding DNA: TGTGCCAGCAGCCGTCGGGGACAGGGGGGCACTGAAGCTTTCTTT. Protein product: CASSRRGQGGTEAFF.

V usage is TRBV19 and J usage is TRBJ2-5; no firm D call. This CDR3 region has 14 residues. CDR1 is LNHDA and CDR2 is SQIVND in the germline V gene (reference sequence). The V end was cut by 4 bases, the J end by 5 bases, with 14 bases between. CDR3 sequence: CASSKQNIGETQYF. The DNA of the CDR3 is TGTGCCAGTAGTAAACAAAACATCGGGGAGACCCAGTACTTC.

This clonotype has at least ten counts. This chain joins TRBV7-2 and TRBJ2-5; no definite D call. CDR3 length: 16 residues. Germline values: CDR1 SGHTA, CDR2 FQGNSA. Trimming took 1 base from V and 2 from J, leaving 14 bases between them. The CDR3 here is CASSLVRTRIQETQYF. The CDR3 DNA reads as TGTGCCAGCAGCTTAGTCCGGACCCGGATTCAAGAGACCCAGTACTTC. The complete variable domain, with remaining parts taken from reference TRBV7-2 and TRBJ2-5, reads GAGVSQSPSNKVTEKGKDVELRCDPISGHTALYWYRQSLGQGLEFLIYFQGNSAPDKSGLPSDRFSAERTGGSVSTLTIQRTQQEDSAVYLCASSLVRTRIQETQYFGPGTRLLVL.

Many counts were recorded for this clonotype. This rearrangement joins TRBV3-1 to TRBJ1-1; tentatively, D is TRBD1 (5 bases). CDR1 LGHDT and CDR2 YNNKEL come from the germline V gene (reference sequence). Trimming stripped 5 bases from V and 4 bases from J, with 14 bases between. The CDR3 is 14 residues long. CDR3 in amino acids: CASSSFWQGTEAFF. Written as DNA, the CDR3 is TGTGCCAGCAGCTCCTTTTGGCAGGGCACTGAAGCTTTCTTT. The whole variable domain, filled in from reference TRBV3-1 and TRBJ1-1, reads DTAVSQTPKYLVTQMGNDKSIKCEQNLGHDTMYWYKQDSKKFLKIMFSYNNKELIINETVPNRFSPKSPDKAHLNLHINSLELGDSAVYFCASSSFWQGTEAFFGQGTRLTVV.

This sequence joins TRBV20-1 and TRBJ2-7, with TRBD1 as a possible D gene (5 bases). Germline V gives CDR1 DFQATT, CDR2 SNEGSKA (reference sequence). Trimming left V 0 bases short and J 5 bases short, with 11 bases between. This CDR3 is built from 13 residues. The CDR3 here is CSARDVRDHEQYF. The CDR3 bases are TGCAGTGCTAGAGACGTCAGGGATCACGAGCAGTACTTC.

This clonotype turned up a few times. The chain links TRBV20-1 to TRBJ2-1, with 11 bases matching TRBD2. The CDR3 has 14 amino acids. Germline V CDR1 and CDR2: DFQATT, SNEGSKA (reference sequence). Trimming at V came to 2 bases and at J to 6 bases, leaving 3 bases not matched to a gene. The chain's CDR3 is CSARRTSGRNEQFF. For the CDR3, the DNA is TGCAGTGCTAGAAGGACTAGCGGGCGCAATGAGCAGTTCTTC.

V gene TRBV20-1 combines with J gene TRBJ2-3, with 8 bases matching TRBD2. The length of the CDR3 is 13 residues. CDR1 and CDR2 from the germline V gene are DFQATT and SNEGSKA (reference sequence). For the CDR3, the DNA is TGCAGCGGGGGGGCAGCTCGGGCAGATACGCAGTATTTT. Amino acids: CSGGAARADTQYF.

The chain couples TRBV4-2 to TRBJ2-3, with 11 positions matching TRBD2. CDR3 length equals 15 residues. The J segment lost 3 bases and the V segment lost 2 bases, leaving 1 base of the junction unmatched. The V gene's germline CDR1 is LGHNA and CDR2 YNFKEQ. CDR3 bases: TGTGCCAGCAGCCAATGGACTAGCGGGACAGATACGCAGTATTTT. Amino acid sequence: CASSQWTSGTDTQYF.